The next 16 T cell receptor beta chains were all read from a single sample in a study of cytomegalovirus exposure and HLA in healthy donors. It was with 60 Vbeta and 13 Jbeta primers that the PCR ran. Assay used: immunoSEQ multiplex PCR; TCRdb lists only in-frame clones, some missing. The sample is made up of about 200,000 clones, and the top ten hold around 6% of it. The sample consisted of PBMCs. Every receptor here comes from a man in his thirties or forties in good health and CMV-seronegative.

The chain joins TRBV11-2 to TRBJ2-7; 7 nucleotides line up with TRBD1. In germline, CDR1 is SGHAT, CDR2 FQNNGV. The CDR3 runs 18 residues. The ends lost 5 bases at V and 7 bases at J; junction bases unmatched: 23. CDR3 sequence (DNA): TGTGCCAGCAGCCTGAACCACCGGGGAGACAGGGCTTCTCGAGAGCAGTACTTC. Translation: CASSLNHRGDRASREQYF.

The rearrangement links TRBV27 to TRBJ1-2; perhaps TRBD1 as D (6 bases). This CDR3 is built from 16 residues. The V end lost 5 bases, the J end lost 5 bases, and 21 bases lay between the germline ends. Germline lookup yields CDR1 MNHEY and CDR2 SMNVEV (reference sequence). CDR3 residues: CASSTTQGKWVYGYTF. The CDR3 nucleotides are TGTGCCAGCAGTACAACACAGGGAAAATGGGTATATGGCTACACCTTC.

The CDR3 reads CASSGRRGNLTQANTEAFF. CDR3 in DNA: TGCGCCAGCAGCGGCCGTCGGGGGAATTTAACCCAAGCGAACACTGAAGCTTTCTTT. The chain couples TRBV5-1 to TRBJ1-1; maybe TRBD1 (5 bases). The CDR3 sequence is 19 residues long. V gave up 4 bases and J gave up 1 base, with 26 bases separating them. CDR1 and CDR2 from the germline V gene are SGHRS and YFSETQ.

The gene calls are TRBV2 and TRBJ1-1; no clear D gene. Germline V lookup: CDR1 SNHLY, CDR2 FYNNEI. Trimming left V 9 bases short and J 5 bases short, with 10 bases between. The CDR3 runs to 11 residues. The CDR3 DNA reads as TGTGCCAGTCGAACGGGGACTGAAGCTTTCTTT. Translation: CASRTGTEAFF.

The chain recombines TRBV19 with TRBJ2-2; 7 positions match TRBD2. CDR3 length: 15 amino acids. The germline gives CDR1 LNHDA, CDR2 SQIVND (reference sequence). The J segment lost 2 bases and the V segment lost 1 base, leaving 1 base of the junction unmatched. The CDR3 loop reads CASSIAGGNTGELFF. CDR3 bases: TGTGCCAGTAGTATAGCGGGAGGTAACACCGGGGAGCTGTTTTTT.

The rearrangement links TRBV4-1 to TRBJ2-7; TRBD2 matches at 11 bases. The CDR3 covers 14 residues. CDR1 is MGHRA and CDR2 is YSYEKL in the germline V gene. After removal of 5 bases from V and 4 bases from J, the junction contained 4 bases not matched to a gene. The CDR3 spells CASSTLAGGYEQYF. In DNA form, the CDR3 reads TGCGCCAGCAGCACCCTAGCGGGAGGTTACGAGCAGTACTTC.

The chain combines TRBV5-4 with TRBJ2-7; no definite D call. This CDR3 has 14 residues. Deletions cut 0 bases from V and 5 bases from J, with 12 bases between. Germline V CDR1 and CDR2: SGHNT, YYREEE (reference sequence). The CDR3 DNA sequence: TGTGCCAGCAGCTTGGTGGCAGGTGCCCACGAGCAGTACTTC. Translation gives CASSLVAGAHEQYF. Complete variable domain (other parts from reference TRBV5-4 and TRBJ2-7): ETGVTQSPTHLIKTRGQQVTLRCSSQSGHNTVSWYQQALGQGPQFIFQYYREEENGRGNFPPRFSGLQFPNYSSELNVNALELDDSALYLCASSLVAGAHEQYFGPGTRLTVT.

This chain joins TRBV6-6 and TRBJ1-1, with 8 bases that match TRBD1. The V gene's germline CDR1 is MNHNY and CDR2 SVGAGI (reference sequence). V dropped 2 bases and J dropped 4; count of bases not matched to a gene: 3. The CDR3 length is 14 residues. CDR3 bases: TGTGCCAGCAGTTACGAGGACAGGGCCACTGAAGCTTTCTTT. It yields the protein CASSYEDRATEAFF.

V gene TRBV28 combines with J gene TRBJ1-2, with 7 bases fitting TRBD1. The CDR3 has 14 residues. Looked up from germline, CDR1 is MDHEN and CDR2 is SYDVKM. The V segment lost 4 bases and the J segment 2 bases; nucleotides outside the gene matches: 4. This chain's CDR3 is CASSSTTGNYGYTF. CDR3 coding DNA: TGTGCCAGCAGTTCCACGACAGGGAACTATGGCTACACCTTC.

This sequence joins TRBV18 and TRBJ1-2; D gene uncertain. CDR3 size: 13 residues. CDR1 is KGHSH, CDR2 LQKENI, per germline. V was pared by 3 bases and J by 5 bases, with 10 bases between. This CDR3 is CASSPIEFYGYTF. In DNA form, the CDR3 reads TGTGCCAGCTCACCGATAGAATTTTATGGCTACACCTTC. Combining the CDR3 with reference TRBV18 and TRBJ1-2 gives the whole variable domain NAGVMQNPRHLVRRRGQEARLRCSPMKGHSHVYWYRQLPEEGLKFMVYLQKENIIDESGMPKERFSAEFPKEGPSILRIQQVVRGDSAAYFCASSPIEFYGYTFGSGTRLTVV.

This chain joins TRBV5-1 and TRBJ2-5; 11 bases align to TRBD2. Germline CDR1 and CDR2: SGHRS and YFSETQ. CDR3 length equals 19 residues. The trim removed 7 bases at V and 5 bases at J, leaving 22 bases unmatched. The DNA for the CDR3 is TGCGCCAGCCAAGGTTTTTCTTTAGCGGGAGGGCTCCTGGGGGAGACCCAGTACTTC. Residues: CASQGFSLAGGLLGETQYF.

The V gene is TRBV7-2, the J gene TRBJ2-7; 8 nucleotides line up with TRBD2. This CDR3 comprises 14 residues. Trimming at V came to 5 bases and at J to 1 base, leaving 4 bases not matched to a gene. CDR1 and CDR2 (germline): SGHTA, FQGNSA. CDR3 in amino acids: CASSHREGSYEQYF. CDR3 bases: TGTGCCAGCAGCCACCGGGAGGGTTCCTACGAGCAGTACTTC.

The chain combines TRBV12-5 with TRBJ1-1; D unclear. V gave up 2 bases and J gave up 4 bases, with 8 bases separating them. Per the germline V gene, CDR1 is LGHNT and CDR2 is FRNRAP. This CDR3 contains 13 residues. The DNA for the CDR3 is TGTGCTAGTGGTTTGTGGAGTGCCACTGAAGCTTTCTTT. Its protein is CASGLWSATEAFF. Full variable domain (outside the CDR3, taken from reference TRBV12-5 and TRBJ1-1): DARVTQTPRHKVTEMGQEVTMRCQPILGHNTVFWYRQTMMQGLELLAYFRNRAPLDDSGMPKDRFSAEMPDATLATLKIQPSEPRDSAVYFCASGLWSATEAFFGQGTRLTVV.

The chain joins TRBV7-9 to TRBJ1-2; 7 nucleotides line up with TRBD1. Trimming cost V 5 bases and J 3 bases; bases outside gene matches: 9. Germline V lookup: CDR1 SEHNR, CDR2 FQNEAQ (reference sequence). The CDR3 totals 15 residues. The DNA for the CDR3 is TGTGCCAGCAGCATAGGTGGGGGGACAGACTATGGCTACACCTTC. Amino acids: CASSIGGGTDYGYTF.

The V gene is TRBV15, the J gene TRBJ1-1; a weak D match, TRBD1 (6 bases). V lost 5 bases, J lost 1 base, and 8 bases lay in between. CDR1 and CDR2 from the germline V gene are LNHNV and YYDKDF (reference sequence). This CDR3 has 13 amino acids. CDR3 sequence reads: CATSWDKNTEAFF. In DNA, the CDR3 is TGTGCCACCAGCTGGGACAAGAACACTGAAGCTTTCTTT.

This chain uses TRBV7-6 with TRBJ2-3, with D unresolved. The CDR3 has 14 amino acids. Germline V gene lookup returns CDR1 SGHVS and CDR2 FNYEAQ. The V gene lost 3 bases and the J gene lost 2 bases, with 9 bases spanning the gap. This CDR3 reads CASSLTSPTDTQYF. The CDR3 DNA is TGTGCCAGCAGCTTGACAAGCCCCACAGATACGCAGTATTTT. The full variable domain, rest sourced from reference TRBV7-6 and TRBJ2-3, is GAGVSQSPRYKVTKRGQDVALRCDPISGHVSLYWYRQALGQGPEFLTYFNYEAQQDKSGLPNDRFSAERPEGSISTLTIQRTEQRDSAMYRCASSLTSPTDTQYFGPGTRLTVL.